Listed below are T cell receptor beta chains from one sample, sequenced in a study of a mutant IDH1 vaccine in newly diagnosed glioma. The repertoire was sequenced with immunoSEQ multiplex PCR; TCRdb's copy has only in-frame clones and lacks some. The data hold 32,000 or so clones, with 87% observed a single time. The antigens these receptors bind are not known. The material was peripheral blood mononuclear cells (PBMCs), obtained from a glioma patient whose treatment included an IDH1 peptide vaccine. The receptor set was obtained from a woman in her forties with glioma. Some clones in this sample may be carry-over from other donors' samples. Both conserved end residues are part of each CDR3. Fields, in order: D gene, J gene, V gene, clone size, CDR3 DNA, CDR3 protein. D genes are given only for firm matches. Clone size is shown for a subset of rows, as once, few, many or a class of expanded clone.

TRBD1,TRBJ2-6,TRBV7-3,few,TGTGCCAGCAGCCCCTCTCCTGGACAGGGGGCGTTTTTTAGGTCTGGGGCCAACGTCCTGACTTTC,CASSPSPGQGAFFRSGANVLTF
TRBD1,TRBJ1-1,TRBV7-2,-,TGTGCCAGCAGCCCGGGACAGGGGTACACTGAAGCTTTCTTT,CASSPGQGYTEAFF
-,TRBJ2-7,TRBV7-6,-,TGTGCCAGCAGCCCCCACGGATCCTACGAGCAGTACTTC,CASSPHGSYEQYF
TRBD1,TRBJ2-7,TRBV11-2,-,TGTGCCAGCAGCTCGGTCCGGGACAGACCTTACGAGCAGTACTTC,CASSSVRDRPYEQYF
TRBD1,TRBJ2-7,TRBV7-2,-,TGTGCCACCGGGGACAGCTACTACGAGCAGTACTTC,CATGDSYYEQYF
-,TRBJ2-3,TRBV4-2,-,TGTGCCAGCAGCCAAGAATCAGGGTTTTGGACAGATACGCAGTATTTT,CASSQESGFWTDTQYF
-,TRBJ2-4,TRBV5-6,-,TGTGCCAGCAGCCCCCCGTGGGCAGCCAAAAACATTCAGTACTTC,CASSPPWAAKNIQYF
-,TRBJ2-3,TRBV4-2,-,TGTGCCAGCAGCCCGGAGGACTCAACAGATACGCAGTATTTT,CASSPEDSTDTQYF
-,TRBJ2-1,TRBV4-2,-,TGTGCCAGCAGCCTGAGCCGGGGGACCCTCAATGAGCAGTTCTTC,CASSLSRGTLNEQFF
-,TRBJ2-5,TRBV7-9,-,TGTGCCAGCAGGTCGATCCAAGAGACCCAGTACTTC,CASRSIQETQYF
-,TRBJ1-3,TRBV2,once,TGTGCCAGCAGTCTCCGAAGAAGCTCTGGAAACACCATATATTTT,CASSLRRSSGNTIYF
TRBD1,TRBJ1-6,TRBV9,-,TGTGCCAGCAGAGGACAGGGCGACGGGAATTCACCCCTCCACTTT,CASRGQGDGNSPLHF
-,TRBJ1-1,TRBV4-2,-,TGTGCCAGCAGCCAAGATTGGACCCGGAGGGACACTGAAGCTTTCTTT,CASSQDWTRRDTEAFF
-,TRBJ1-3,TRBV7-3,-,TGTGCCAGCAGCTTATTCAACGGAAACACCATATATTTT,CASSLFNGNTIYF
-,TRBJ1-1,TRBV5-6,-,TGTGCCAGCAGCCCAACGGGGAGAGAAGCTTTCTTT,CASSPTGREAFF
-,TRBJ1-6,TRBV5-4,-,TGTGCCAGCACCCGAGGGGGGGGAAGGACCTATAATTCACCCCTCCACTTT,CASTRGGGRTYNSPLHF
-,TRBJ2-7,TRBV28,-,TGTGCCAGCAGTCCCCTCGACGAGGAGCAGTACTTC,CASSPLDEEQYF
TRBD2,TRBJ2-3,TRBV27,-,TGTGCCAGCAGTTCCCTGATCCTAGCGGGAGGTGACACAGATACGCAGTATTTT,CASSSLILAGGDTDTQYF
TRBD1,TRBJ1-2,TRBV25-1,-,TGTGCCAGCAGCTCAGGGACAGGGGGTTTTTATGGCTACACCTTC,CASSSGTGGFYGYTF
-,TRBJ1-4,TRBV2,-,TGTGCCAGCAGAAACGCCGGGGTAGGGGCTGAAAAACTGTTTTTT,CASRNAGVGAEKLFF
-,TRBJ1-5,TRBV28,-,TGTGCCAGCAGTTTCCCTTCCCAGGGAGGGGGTCAGCCCCAGCATTTT,CASSFPSQGGGQPQHF
TRBD1,TRBJ1-1,TRBV4-2,-,TGTGCCAGCAGCCAAGTCGACAGGGGGAACACTGAAGCTTTCTTT,CASSQVDRGNTEAFF
-,TRBJ1-1,TRBV11-2,-,TGTGCCAGCAGCTCCACTTCGGTCGCTGAAGCTTTCTTT,CASSSTSVAEAFF
-,TRBJ1-2,TRBV5-6,-,TGTGCCAGCAGGGGCGGACGGCTGGGCTACACCTTC,CASRGGRLGYTF
-,TRBJ2-5,TRBV15,few,TGTGCCACGGCGGTTGGAGTAGCGGCCTTGGAGACCCAGTACTTC,CATAVGVAALETQYF
TRBD2,TRBJ2-3,TRBV28,once,TGTGCCAGCAGCCCTGGGACTAGCGGAACAGATACGCAGTATTTT,CASSPGTSGTDTQYF
TRBD2,TRBJ2-3,TRBV10-3,once,TGTGCCACCGCCAGCCATACTAGCGGGAGTACAGATACGCAGTATTTT,CATASHTSGSTDTQYF
-,TRBJ2-2,TRBV4-1,-,TGCGCCAGCAGCCAAGAGGGAACCCTAGGCGCTACGAACACCGGGGAGCTGTTTTTT,CASSQEGTLGATNTGELFF
TRBD1,TRBJ2-7,TRBV5-1,few,TGCGCCAGCAGCGGAGAGACAGGGGAGCAGCAGTACTTC,CASSGETGEQQYF
TRBD1,TRBJ2-7,TRBV18,once,TGTGCCAGCTCACCCGACCGATGGGACAGGGAGGACGAGCAGTACTTC,CASSPDRWDREDEQYF
TRBD1,TRBJ1-4,TRBV6-5,-,TGTGCCAGCCGGGACAGGCTAGGAAAACTGTTTTTT,CASRDRLGKLFF
-,TRBJ1-1,TRBV15,few,TGTGCCACCAGCAGAGATCTATTGGGAGGGGGCACTGAAGCTTTCTTT,CATSRDLLGGGTEAFF
-,TRBJ2-2,TRBV29-1,once,TGCAGCGCATACGGACTTCCAGGGGTTAGCACCGGGGAGCTGTTTTTT,CSAYGLPGVSTGELFF
-,TRBJ2-2,TRBV4-3,-,TGCGCCAGCAGCCCCACCGTGGCCGGGGAGCTGTTTTTT,CASSPTVAGELFF
TRBD1,TRBJ1-2,TRBV2,-,TGTGCCAGCAGCGCACAGGGGGTTAACTATGGCTACACCTTC,CASSAQGVNYGYTF
-,TRBJ1-6,TRBV5-4,-,TGTGCCAGCAGCTTGGCCGGGGGGAGACGACCCCTCCACTTT,CASSLAGGRRPLHF
-,TRBJ2-4,TRBV6-5,-,TGTGCCAGCAGCAGGATCCAGAGTTCCAAAAACATTCAGTACTTC,CASSRIQSSKNIQYF
-,TRBJ1-3,TRBV7-9,-,TGTGCCAGCAGTCAAGCGGGGGGACACGGAAACACCATATATTTT,CASSQAGGHGNTIYF
-,TRBJ2-1,TRBV19,-,TGTGCCAGTAGTATCCGTCAGGCCATTTACAATGAGCAGTTCTTC,CASSIRQAIYNEQFF
-,TRBJ1-2,TRBV7-8,-,TGTGCCAGCAGCTTACAGACCTATGGCTACACCTTC,CASSLQTYGYTF
-,TRBJ1-3,TRBV6-7,-,TGTGCCAACAGGGCTATCGGAAACACCATATATTTT,CANRAIGNTIYF
-,TRBJ1-1,TRBV11-3,once,TGTGCCAGCAGCTGGACAGCGAGGACTGAAGCTTTCTTT,CASSWTARTEAFF
-,TRBJ1-4,TRBV4-2,-,TGTGCCAGCAGCCCCCTTGGGGAGTCGAATGAAAAACTGTTTTTT,CASSPLGESNEKLFF
TRBD2,TRBJ2-7,TRBV7-2,once,TGTGCCAGCAGCTTACGGGGGGGGGCCTACGAGCAGTACTTC,CASSLRGGAYEQYF
-,TRBJ2-7,TRBV7-9,-,TGTGCCAGCAGCCAGGCACCCTCACTCGAGCAGTACTTC,CASSQAPSLEQYF
-,TRBJ2-7,TRBV4-1,-,TGCGCCAGCAGCCAAGTACTAGGAACCAACTACGAGCAGTACTTC,CASSQVLGTNYEQYF
-,TRBJ2-3,TRBV19,-,TGTGCCAGTAGTATCCTCCCCGGTTCCACAGATACGCAGTATTTT,CASSILPGSTDTQYF
TRBD2,TRBJ2-7,TRBV7-8,-,TGTGCCAGCAGCTTAGCGCGGGGGACTACCGCCTACGAGCAGTACTTC,CASSLARGTTAYEQYF
TRBD2,TRBJ2-1,TRBV5-1,-,TGCGCCAGCAGCTTGGCCAAGGGACTAGCGATCGACAATGAGCAGTTCTTC,CASSLAKGLAIDNEQFF